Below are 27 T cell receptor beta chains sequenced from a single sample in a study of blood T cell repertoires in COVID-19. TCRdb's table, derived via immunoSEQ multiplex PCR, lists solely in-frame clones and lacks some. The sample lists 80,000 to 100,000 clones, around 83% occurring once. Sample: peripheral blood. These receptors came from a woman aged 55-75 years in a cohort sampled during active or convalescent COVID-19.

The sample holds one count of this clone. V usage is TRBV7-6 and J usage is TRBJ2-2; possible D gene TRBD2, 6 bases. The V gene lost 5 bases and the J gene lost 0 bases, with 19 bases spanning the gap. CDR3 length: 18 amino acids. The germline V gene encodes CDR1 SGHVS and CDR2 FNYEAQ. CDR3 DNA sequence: TGTGCCAGCAGCGTAAGGTGGGGAGGAGCCACGAACACCGGGGAGCTGTTTTTT. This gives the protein CASSVRWGGATNTGELFF.

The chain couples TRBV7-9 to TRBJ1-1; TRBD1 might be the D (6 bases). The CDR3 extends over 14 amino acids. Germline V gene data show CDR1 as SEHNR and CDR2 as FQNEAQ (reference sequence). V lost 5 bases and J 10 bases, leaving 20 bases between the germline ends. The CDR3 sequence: CASSTVDSGGAAFF. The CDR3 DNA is TGTGCCAGCAGCACCGTGGACAGTGGAGGAGCAGCTTTCTTT.

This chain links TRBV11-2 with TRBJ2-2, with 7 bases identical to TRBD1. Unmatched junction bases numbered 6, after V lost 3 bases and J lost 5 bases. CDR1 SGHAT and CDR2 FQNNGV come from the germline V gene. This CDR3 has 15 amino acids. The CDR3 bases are TGTGCCAGCAGCTTTACTTCGACAGGGACCGGGGAGCTGTTTTTT. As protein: CASSFTSTGTGELFF. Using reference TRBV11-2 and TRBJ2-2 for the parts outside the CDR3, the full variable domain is EAGVAQSPRYKIIEKRQSVAFWCNPISGHATLYWYQQILGQGPKLLIQFQNNGVVDDSQLPKDRFSAERLKGVDSTLKIQPAKLEDSAVYLCASSFTSTGTGELFFGEGSRLTVL.

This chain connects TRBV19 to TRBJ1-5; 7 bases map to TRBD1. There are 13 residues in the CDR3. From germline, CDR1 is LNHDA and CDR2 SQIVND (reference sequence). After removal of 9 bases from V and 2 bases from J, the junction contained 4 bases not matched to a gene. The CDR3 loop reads CASDRARNQPQHF. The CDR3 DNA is TGTGCCAGCGACAGGGCGCGCAATCAGCCCCAGCATTTT.

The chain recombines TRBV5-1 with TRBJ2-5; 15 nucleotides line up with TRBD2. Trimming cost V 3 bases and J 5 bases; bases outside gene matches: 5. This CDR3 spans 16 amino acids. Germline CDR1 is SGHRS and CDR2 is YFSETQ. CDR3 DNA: TGCGCCAGCAGCTGGACTAGCGGGAGGGAAACGGAGACCCAGTACTTC. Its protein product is CASSWTSGRETETQYF.

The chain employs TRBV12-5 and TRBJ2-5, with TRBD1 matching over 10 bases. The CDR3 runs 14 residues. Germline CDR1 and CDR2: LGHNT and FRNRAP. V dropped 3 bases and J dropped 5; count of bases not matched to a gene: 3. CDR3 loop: CASGLRTGGETQYF. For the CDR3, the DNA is TGTGCTAGTGGTTTACGGACAGGGGGGGAGACCCAGTACTTC.

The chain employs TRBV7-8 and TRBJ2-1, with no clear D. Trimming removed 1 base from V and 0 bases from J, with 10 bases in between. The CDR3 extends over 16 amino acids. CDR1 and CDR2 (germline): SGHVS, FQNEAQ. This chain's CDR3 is CASSLVLRRSYNEQFF. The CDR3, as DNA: TGTGCCAGCAGCTTAGTGCTGCGTCGCTCCTACAATGAGCAGTTCTTC.

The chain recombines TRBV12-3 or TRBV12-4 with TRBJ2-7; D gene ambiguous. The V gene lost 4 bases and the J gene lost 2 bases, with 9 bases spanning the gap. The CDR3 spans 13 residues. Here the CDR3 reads CASSYSAAYEQYF. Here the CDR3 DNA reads TGTGCCAGCAGTTACAGTGCAGCCTACGAGCAGTACTTC.

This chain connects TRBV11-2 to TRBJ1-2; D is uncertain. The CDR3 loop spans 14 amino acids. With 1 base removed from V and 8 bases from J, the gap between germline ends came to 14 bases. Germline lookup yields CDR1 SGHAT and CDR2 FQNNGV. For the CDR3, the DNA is TGTGCCAGCAGCTTAGGTGACTTCTCAAGGGGCTACACCTTC. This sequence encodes CASSLGDFSRGYTF.

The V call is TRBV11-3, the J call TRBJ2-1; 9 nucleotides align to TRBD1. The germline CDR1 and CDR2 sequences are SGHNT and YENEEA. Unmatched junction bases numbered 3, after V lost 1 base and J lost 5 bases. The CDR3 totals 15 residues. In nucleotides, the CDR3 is TGTGCCAGCAGCTTAGCCGGGACAGGGCACAATGAGCAGTTCTTC. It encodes CASSLAGTGHNEQFF.

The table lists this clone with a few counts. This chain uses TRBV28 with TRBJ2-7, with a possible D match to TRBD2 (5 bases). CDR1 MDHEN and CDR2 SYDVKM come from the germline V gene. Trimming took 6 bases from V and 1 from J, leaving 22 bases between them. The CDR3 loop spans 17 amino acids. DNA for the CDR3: TGTGCCAGCAGCTTAAGGGAGTCAGGAAGTTGGTCCTACGAGCAGTACTTC. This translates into CASSLRESGSWSYEQYF.

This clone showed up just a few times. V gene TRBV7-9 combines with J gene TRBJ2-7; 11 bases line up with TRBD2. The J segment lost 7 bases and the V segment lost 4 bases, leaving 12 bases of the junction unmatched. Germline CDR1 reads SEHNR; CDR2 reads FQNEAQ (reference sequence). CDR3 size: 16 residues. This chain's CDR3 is CASSSLRLAGGLEQYF. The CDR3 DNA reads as TGTGCCAGCAGCTCCCTCCGTCTAGCGGGGGGATTAGAGCAGTACTTC.

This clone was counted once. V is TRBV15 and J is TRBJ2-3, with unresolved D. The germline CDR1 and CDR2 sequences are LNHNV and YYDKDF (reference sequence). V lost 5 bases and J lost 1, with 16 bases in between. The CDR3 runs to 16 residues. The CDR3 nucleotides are TGTGCCACCAGCCCCACATTAGCCCAACGCACAGATACGCAGTATTTT. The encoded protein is CATSPTLAQRTDTQYF. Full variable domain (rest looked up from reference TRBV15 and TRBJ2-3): DAMVIQNPRYQVTQFGKPVTLSCSQTLNHNVMYWYQQKSSQAPKLLFHYYDKDFNNEADTPDNFQSRRPNTSFCFLDIRSPGLGDTAMYLCATSPTLAQRTDTQYFGPGTRLTVL.

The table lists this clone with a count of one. The CDR3 sequence: CASSPYEGGRNEQFF. The CDR3 DNA is TGCGCCAGCAGCCCCTATGAGGGAGGTCGCAATGAGCAGTTCTTC. This sequence joins TRBV5-1 and TRBJ2-1; possibly TRBD2 for D (6 bases). Trimming shortened V by 4 bases and J by 6 bases, and 17 bases separated the two germline ends. CDR3 length: 15 amino acids. Germline V gives CDR1 SGHRS, CDR2 YFSETQ.

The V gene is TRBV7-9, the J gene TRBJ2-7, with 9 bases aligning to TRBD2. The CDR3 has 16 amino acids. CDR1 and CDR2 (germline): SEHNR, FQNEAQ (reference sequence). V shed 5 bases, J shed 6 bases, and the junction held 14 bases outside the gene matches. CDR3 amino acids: CASSPPGLAGDGEQYF. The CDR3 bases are TGTGCCAGCAGCCCCCCCGGGTTAGCGGGAGATGGCGAGCAGTACTTC. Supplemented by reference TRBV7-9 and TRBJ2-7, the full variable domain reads DTGVSQNPRHKITKRGQNVTFRCDPISEHNRLYWYRQTLGQGPEFLTYFQNEAQLEKSRLLSDRFSAERPKGSFSTLEIQRTEQGDSAMYLCASSPPGLAGDGEQYFGPGTRLTVT.

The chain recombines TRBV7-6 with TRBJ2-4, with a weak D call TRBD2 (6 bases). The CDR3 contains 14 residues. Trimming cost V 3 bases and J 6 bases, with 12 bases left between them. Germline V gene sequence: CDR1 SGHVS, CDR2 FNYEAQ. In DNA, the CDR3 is TGTGCCAGCAGCTTGGGGGGACCTAGAAACATTCAGTACTTC. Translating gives CASSLGGPRNIQYF.

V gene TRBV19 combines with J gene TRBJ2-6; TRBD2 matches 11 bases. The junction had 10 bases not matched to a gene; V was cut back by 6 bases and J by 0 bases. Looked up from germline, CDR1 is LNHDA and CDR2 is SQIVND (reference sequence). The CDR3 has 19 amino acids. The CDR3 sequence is CASSLMGLAGGSGANVLTF. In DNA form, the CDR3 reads TGTGCCAGTAGCCTTATGGGGCTAGCGGGAGGCTCTGGGGCCAACGTCCTGACTTTC.

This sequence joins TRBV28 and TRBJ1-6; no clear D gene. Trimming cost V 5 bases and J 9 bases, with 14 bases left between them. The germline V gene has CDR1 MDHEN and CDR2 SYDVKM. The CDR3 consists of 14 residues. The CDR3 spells CASSPSFRFSPLHF. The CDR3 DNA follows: TGTGCCAGCAGTCCCTCTTTCAGGTTTTCACCCCTCCACTTT.

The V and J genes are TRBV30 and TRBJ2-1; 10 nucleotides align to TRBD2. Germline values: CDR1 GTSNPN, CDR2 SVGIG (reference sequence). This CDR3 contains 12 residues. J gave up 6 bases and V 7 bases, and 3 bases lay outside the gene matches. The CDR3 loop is CALSGGGNEQFF. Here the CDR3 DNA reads TGTGCCTTAAGCGGGGGGGGCAATGAGCAGTTCTTC.

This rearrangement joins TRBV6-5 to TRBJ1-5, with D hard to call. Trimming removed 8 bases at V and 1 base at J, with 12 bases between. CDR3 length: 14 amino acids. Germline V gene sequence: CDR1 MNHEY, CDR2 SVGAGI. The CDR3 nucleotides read TGTGCCAGCGGGCGACACCCAAGCAATCAGCCCCAGCATTTT. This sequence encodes CASGRHPSNQPQHF.

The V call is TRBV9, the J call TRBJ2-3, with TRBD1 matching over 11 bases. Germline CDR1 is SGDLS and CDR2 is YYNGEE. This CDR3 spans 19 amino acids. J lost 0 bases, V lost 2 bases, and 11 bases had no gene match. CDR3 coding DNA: TGTGCCAGCAGCGTCAGGACAGGGGGCGCCCCTACTAGCACAGATACGCAGTATTTT. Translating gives CASSVRTGGAPTSTDTQYF. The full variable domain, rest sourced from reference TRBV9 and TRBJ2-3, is DSGVTQTPKHLITATGQRVTLRCSPRSGDLSVYWYQQSLDQGLQFLIQYYNGEERAKGNILERFSAQQFPDLHSELNLSSLELGDSALYFCASSVRTGGAPTSTDTQYFGPGTRLTVL.

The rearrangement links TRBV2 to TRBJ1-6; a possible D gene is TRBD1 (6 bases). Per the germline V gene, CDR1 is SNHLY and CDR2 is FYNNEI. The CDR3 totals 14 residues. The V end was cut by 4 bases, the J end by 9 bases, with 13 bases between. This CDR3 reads CASSVLRGPSPLHF. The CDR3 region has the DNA TGTGCCAGCAGTGTACTCAGGGGTCCTTCACCCCTCCACTTT.

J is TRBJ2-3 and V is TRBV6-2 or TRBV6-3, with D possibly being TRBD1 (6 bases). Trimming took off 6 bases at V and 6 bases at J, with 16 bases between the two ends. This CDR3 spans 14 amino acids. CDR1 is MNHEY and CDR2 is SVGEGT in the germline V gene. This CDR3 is CASSQTGFKDTQYF. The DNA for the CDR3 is TGTGCCAGCAGCCAAACAGGGTTTAAGGATACGCAGTATTTT.

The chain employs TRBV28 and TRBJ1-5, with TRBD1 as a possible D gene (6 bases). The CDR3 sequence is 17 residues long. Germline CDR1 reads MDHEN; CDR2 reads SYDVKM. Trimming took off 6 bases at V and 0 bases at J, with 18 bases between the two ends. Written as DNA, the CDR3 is TGTGCCAGCAGGATTTTACAGGGCCCCGCTAGCAATCAGCCCCAGCATTTT. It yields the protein CASRILQGPASNQPQHF.

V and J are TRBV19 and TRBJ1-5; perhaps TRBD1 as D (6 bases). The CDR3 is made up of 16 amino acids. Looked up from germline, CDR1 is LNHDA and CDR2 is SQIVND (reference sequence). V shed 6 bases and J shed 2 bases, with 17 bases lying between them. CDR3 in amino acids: CASSPRGNLGNQPQHF. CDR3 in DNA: TGTGCCAGTAGCCCAAGGGGGAATCTGGGCAATCAGCCCCAGCATTTT. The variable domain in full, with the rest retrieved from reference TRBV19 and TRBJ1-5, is DGGITQSPKYLFRKEGQNVTLSCEQNLNHDAMYWYRQDPGQGLRLIYYSQIVNDFQKGDIAEGYSVSREKKESFPLTVTSAQKNPTAFYLCASSPRGNLGNQPQHFGDGTRLSIL.

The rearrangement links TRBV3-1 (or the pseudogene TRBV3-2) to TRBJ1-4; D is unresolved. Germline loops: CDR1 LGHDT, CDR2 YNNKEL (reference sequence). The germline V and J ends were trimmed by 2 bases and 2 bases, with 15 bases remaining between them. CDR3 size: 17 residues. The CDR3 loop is CASSQPGSGRTNEKLFF. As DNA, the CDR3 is TGTGCCAGCAGCCAACCGGGGAGCGGGCGTACTAATGAAAAACTGTTTTTT.

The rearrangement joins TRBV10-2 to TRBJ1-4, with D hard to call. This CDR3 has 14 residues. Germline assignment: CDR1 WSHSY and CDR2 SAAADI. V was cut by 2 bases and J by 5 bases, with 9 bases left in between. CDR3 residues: CASSEKARNEKLFF. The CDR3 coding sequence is TGCGCCAGCAGTGAGAAAGCCCGAAATGAAAAACTGTTTTTT.